The next 9 T cell receptor beta chains were all read from a single sample in a study of blood T cell repertoires in COVID-19. Only in-frame clones appear in the TCRdb table, and some are missing; sequencing was by immunoSEQ multiplex PCR. The sample has 220,000 or so clones; roughly 86% are singletons. The sequencing sample was made of PBMCs or T cells enriched from blood (not recorded which). The receptors were sampled from a woman aged 45-65 years who had recovered from COVID-19.

This chain joins TRBV10-3 and TRBJ1-5; TRBD1 matches 8 bases. There are 15 residues in the CDR3. Germline trimming cut 9 bases from V and 0 bases from J; bases unmatched to any gene: 7. CDR1 ENHRY and CDR2 SYGVKD come from the germline V gene. The CDR3 DNA sequence: TGTGCCATTTCCGACAGGGGAGGTAGCAATCAGCCCCAGCATTTT. Translating gives CAISDRGGSNQPQHF.

V and J are TRBV28 and TRBJ2-1, with a possible D match to TRBD1 (6 bases). Germline V gene data show CDR1 as MDHEN and CDR2 as SYDVKM. Between the trimmed V and J ends, which lost 3 bases and 14 bases, there was a span of 17 bases. The CDR3 runs 13 residues. CDR3 sequence (DNA): TGTGCCAGCAGTTTGACAGGCCCCAGGGCTAAGTTCTTC. Translation: CASSLTGPRAKFF.

The rearrangement uses TRBV2 and TRBJ2-5; 11 bases map to TRBD2. The CDR3 is made up of 13 amino acids. The V gene's germline CDR1 is SNHLY and CDR2 FYNNEI. V lost 7 bases, J lost 5 bases, and 3 bases stayed unmatched. This CDR3 is CASTSGGRETQYF. CDR3 coding DNA: TGTGCCAGCACTAGCGGGGGGCGGGAGACCCAGTACTTC.

In its sample, this clone was seen once. The V call is TRBV5-1, the J call TRBJ2-7, with TRBD1 matching 8 bases. From germline, CDR1 is SGHRS and CDR2 YFSETQ. Germline trimming cut 0 bases from V and 4 bases from J; bases unmatched to any gene: 9. The CDR3 sequence is 16 residues long. CDR3 nucleotides: TGCGCCAGCAGCTTGGAGAGGGGACAGGCGATTTACGAGCAGTACTTC. Translating gives CASSLERGQAIYEQYF. Filled out from reference TRBV5-1 and TRBJ2-7, the complete variable domain reads KAGVTQTPRYLIKTRGQQVTLSCSPISGHRSVSWYQQTPGQGLQFLFEYFSETQRNKGNFPGRFSGRQFSNSRSEMNVSTLELGDSALYLCASSLERGQAIYEQYFGPGTRLTVT.

The rearrangement uses TRBV5-6 and TRBJ2-3, with D tentatively TRBD1 (5 bases). From germline, CDR1 is SGHDT and CDR2 YYEEEE. The CDR3 is 14 residues long. V was shortened by 0 bases and J by 5 bases, with 10 bases between the two germline ends. The CDR3 sequence: CASSLALRGDTQYF. In nucleotides, the CDR3 is TGTGCCAGCAGCTTGGCCCTAAGGGGAGATACGCAGTATTTT.

This chain links TRBV9 with TRBJ2-6; 10 bases fit TRBD1. J was trimmed by 4 bases and V by 2 bases; bases with no gene match: 12. Germline V CDR1 and CDR2: SGDLS, YYNGEE. This CDR3 spans 19 amino acids. CDR3 sequence (DNA): TGTGCCAGCAGCGTTAGTTGGCGGGACAGGGGACGAGGGGCCAACGTCCTGACTTTC. Translation gives CASSVSWRDRGRGANVLTF.

This chain joins TRBV7-2 and TRBJ2-1; 7 bases are shared with TRBD2. J lost 0 bases, V lost 5 bases, and 4 bases had no gene match. The CDR3 covers 15 residues. The V gene's germline CDR1 is SGHTA and CDR2 FQGNSA. The CDR3: CASSRSGHSYNEQFF. The CDR3 DNA is TGTGCCAGCAGCCGTAGCGGGCACTCCTACAATGAGCAGTTCTTC.

This sequence joins TRBV19 and TRBJ1-1; 12 positions match TRBD1. Per the germline V gene, CDR1 is LNHDA and CDR2 is SQIVND (reference sequence). CDR3 size: 18 residues. Trimming took 4 bases from V and 0 from J; bases not matched to a gene: 9. CDR3: CASSTLMGQGALNTEAFF. The CDR3 DNA sequence: TGTGCCAGTAGTACGTTAATGGGACAGGGGGCTTTGAACACTGAAGCTTTCTTT.

This sequence joins TRBV6-2 or TRBV6-3 and TRBJ2-1, with 14 nucleotides matching TRBD2. The junction had 10 bases not matched to a gene; V was cut back by 6 bases and J by 0 bases. The CDR3 has 19 amino acids. The germline V gene encodes CDR1 MNHEY and CDR2 SVGEGT. CDR3 DNA sequence: TGTGCCAGCAGCCCCCGGACTAGCGGGGGGACGAGCTCCTACAATGAGCAGTTCTTC. Protein: CASSPRTSGGTSSYNEQFF.